This record covers a single T cell receptor (beta chain). The PCR had 60 Vbeta and 13 Jbeta primers. Profiled with immunoSEQ multiplex PCR; TCRdb holds only in-frame clones, not every one. The data show under 150,000 clones, over 60% seen once. This record comes from a study of cytomegalovirus exposure and HLA in healthy donors. The V gene's germline CDR1 is SGHTA and CDR2 FQGNSA. The V gene end was trimmed by 5 bases and the J gene end by 1 base; junction bases not matched to a gene: 5. The CDR3 is made up of 16 amino acids. The gene calls are TRBV7-2 and TRBJ2-3, with 11 nucleotides matching TRBD2. This TCR was sampled from a woman aged 25 to 39 in good health and CMV-seronegative. Sequencing used PBMCs. In DNA, the CDR3 is TGTGCCAGCAGCCCGGGACTAGCGGTCCGCACAGATACGCAGTATTTT. It yields the protein CASSPGLAVRTDTQYF.